The present T cell receptor (beta chain) was sequenced within a study of technical replicates of blood from a handful of donors. Libraries were prepared by immunoSEQ multiplex PCR; TCRdb keeps only in-frame clonotypes and omits some of them. The sample carries 60,000 to 80,000 clones, more than 75% recorded once. The sequence derives from a human donor in good health. Some clones in this sample may be carry-over from other donors' samples. The sequenced material came from PBMCs.

The CDR3 sequence is CASSQDGPQSTIYF. The CDR3 region has the DNA TGTGCCAGCAGCCAAGATGGGCCACAGAGCACCATATATTTT. The chain couples TRBV4-2 to TRBJ1-3; D unclear. V lost 0 bases to trimming and J lost 9 bases, with 12 bases between them. This CDR3 region has 14 residues. Germline-derived CDR1 and CDR2 are LGHNA and YNFKEQ.